This T cell receptor beta chain is drawn from a study of blood T cells in healthy people across ages. Overall study results and limits: For the donors, CMV status was unknown and possibly confounded expanded clonotype changes.

For the second PCR, which ran for about 6 to 12 cycles, a sample-barcoded 5' primer and a J-beta primer mix were used. One entry per CDR3 protein results from TCRdb running MiXCR on the 5' RACE reads. The table lists around 2 million distinct CDR3 sequences, roughly two fifths of them singletons. A word on this clonotype: Its antigen is not known.

CDR3 length equals 12 residues. The germline V gene has CDR1 SEHNR and CDR2 FQNEAQ (reference sequence). With 4 bases clipped from V and 7 bases from J, the junction kept 2 bases outside the gene matches. Source material: blood. The sequence was collected from a human donor in good health. This chain uses TRBV7-9 with TRBJ1-2; 8 bases are a match to TRBD1. Here the CDR3 reads CASSWTGSGYTF. For the CDR3, the DNA is TGTGCCAGCAGCTGGACAGGGAGTGGCTACACCTTC.